This TCR beta chain derives from a study of Ad26.COV2.S vaccination and SARS-CoV-2 variants. Study in general: Dosing was one shot or two shots 56 days apart. General study results and limits: Responses of spike-specific T cells (both CD8+ and CD4+) reportedly showed substantial breadth after vaccination.

Points on this clone: Its antigen is as yet unknown.

Trimming stripped 1 base from V and 4 bases from J, with 9 bases between. The germline CDR1 and CDR2 sequences are SGHNT and YENEEA. The CDR3 contains 14 residues. Treatment described: some 20 received Ad26.COV2.S at low or high dose, single or two shots; about 5 received placebo; per-sample allocation not given. The samples date from day 63 after the first vaccine or placebo injection. Repertoires were generated with immunoSEQ multiplex PCR, while TCRdb's copy carries only in-frame clones and drops some. This sample has over 300,000 clones, with about 83% found just once. Sequencing used peripheral blood, obtained in a trial of Ad26.COV2.S vaccine versus placebo. This clonotype originated in a person between 18 and 60 years old who received the Ad26.COV2.S COVID-19 vaccine or a placebo. This sequence joins TRBV11-3 and TRBJ2-3; TRBD2 might be the D (5 bases). DNA of the CDR3: TGTGCCAGCAGCTTAGCCGCCGGGGCAGATACGCAGTATTTT. It codes for CASSLAAGADTQYF.